Included here is one T cell receptor (beta chain) sequence, with context. The sample is drawn from a study of T cell changes during pregnancy in multiple sclerosis. The table came from immunoSEQ multiplex PCR; TCRdb's copy has only in-frame clones and leaves some out. The data hold around 70,000 clones, with over 85% observed a single time. The length of the CDR3 is 15 residues. V gave up 1 base and J gave up 0 bases; unmatched junction bases: 0. Looked up from germline, CDR1 is SGHNT and CDR2 is YYREEE (reference sequence). This material consisted of peripheral blood, taken after pregnancy. The chain is built from TRBV5-4 and TRBJ2-7; TRBD2 matches at 11 bases. The receptor comes from a female donor in good health, enrolled as a control in a pregnancy study. CDR3 nucleotides: TGTGCCAGCAGCTTGCTAGCGGGGGGCTCCTACGAGCAGTACTTC. Translation gives CASSLLAGGSYEQYF.